A single sample gave rise to the 9 T cell receptor beta chains below, sequenced in a study of CD8 T cells in ankylosing spondylitis (dated by TCRdb to about 2017). The protocol used for the library was 5' RACE. The listed sequencing device is Illumina HiSeq 2500. TCRdb took the public reads, trimmed them with fastp at Q25, ran MiXCR for clone calling and kept in-frame beta chains. Merged by CDR3 protein, the rows form single entries marked with the most common genes and DNA. The sample contains around 150,000 distinct CDR3 sequences, about 7.3% of them found a single time. Clones ranked in the top ten supply 12% of the sample. Source material: blood, either unsorted or a sorted T cell fraction (not recorded which). Every receptor here comes from a female donor with ankylosing spondylitis or in good health (not recorded which).

This clonotype has at least ten counts. The rearrangement links TRBV5-1 to TRBJ1-1; 9 bases are shared with TRBD1. With V trimmed by 3 bases and J by 0 bases, 3 bases remained unmatched. Germline loops: CDR1 SGHRS, CDR2 YFSETQ. The CDR3 is 15 amino acids. In DNA form, the CDR3 reads TGCGCCAGCAGCTCGGGGGACAGGGTGAACACTGAAGCTTTCTTT. The encoded protein is CASSSGDRVNTEAFF.

The V and J genes are TRBV7-2 and TRBJ1-6; D is unclear. V lost 2 bases and J 10 bases, leaving 9 bases between the germline ends. The CDR3 is 13 residues long. Germline V gives CDR1 SGHTA, CDR2 FQGNSA. The CDR3 nucleotides are TGTGCCAGCAGCTTAAATGGGTGGTCACCCCTCCACTTT. Encoded protein: CASSLNGWSPLHF.

This clonotype was detected many times. J is TRBJ1-5 and V is TRBV12-3 or TRBV12-4; 9 nucleotides match TRBD1. V lost 5 bases and J lost 4; bases outside the gene matches: 12. The CDR3 totals 17 residues. The CDR3 coding sequence is TGTGCCAGCAGTCCCGGGACAGGGACATCCCTGAATCAGCCCCAGCATTTT. Protein: CASSPGTGTSLNQPQHF.

This clonotype was detected many times. The genes are TRBV5-1 and TRBJ1-5; 8 bases line up with TRBD1. The CDR3 extends over 14 amino acids. Germline CDR1 reads SGHRS; CDR2 reads YFSETQ. Unmatched junction bases numbered 5, after V lost 4 bases and J lost 5 bases. The CDR3: CASSIQGGDQPQHF. CDR3 coding DNA: TGCGCCAGCAGCATACAGGGGGGTGATCAGCCCCAGCATTTT.

In this sample, this clonotype turned up many times. The chain recombines TRBV9 with TRBJ1-1, with D unclear. The CDR3 length is 14 residues. The germline V and J ends were trimmed by 1 base and 1 base, with 8 bases remaining between them. Germline CDR1 is SGDLS and CDR2 is YYNGEE. CDR3 residues: CASSVNSANTEAFF. The CDR3 nucleotides read TGTGCCAGCAGCGTAAACAGCGCGAACACTGAAGCTTTCTTT.

At least ten counts were recorded for this clonotype. V is TRBV7-3 and J is TRBJ1-3; D may be TRBD1 (6 bases). Trimming pared 5 bases from V and 4 bases from J, leaving 9 bases between. The CDR3 has 13 amino acids. Looked up from germline, CDR1 is SGHTA and CDR2 is FQGTGA. CDR3 sequence (DNA): TGTGCCAGCAGCCCACAGGGAGGAAACACCATATATTTT. Amino acids: CASSPQGGNTIYF.

This clonotype was recorded many times. The chain has TRBV29-1 and TRBJ2-5; 10 nucleotides agree with TRBD1. V lost 5 bases, J lost 3 bases, and 3 bases stayed unmatched. Germline values: CDR1 SQVTM, CDR2 ANQGSEA. CDR3 length equals 13 residues. The CDR3 is CSVRDRGKETQYF. Written as DNA, the CDR3 is TGCAGCGTTAGGGACAGGGGAAAAGAGACCCAGTACTTC.

This clonotype was picked up many times. J is TRBJ2-1 and V is TRBV20-1; D tentatively fits TRBD1 or TRBD2 (5 bases each). V was pared by 3 bases and J by 5 bases, with 26 bases between. This CDR3 comprises 18 residues. CDR1 is DFQATT, CDR2 SNEGSKA, per germline (reference sequence). CDR3 DNA sequence: TGCAGTGCTAGTGGGACGGCCCACGAAGGACGTTCTGACAATGAGCAGTTCTTC. This encodes CSASGTAHEGRSDNEQFF.

In its sample, this clonotype was seen a few times. The chain couples TRBV5-1 to TRBJ2-7; D is uncertain. CDR1 and CDR2 from the germline V gene are SGHRS and YFSETQ. Trimming pared 6 bases from V and 3 bases from J, leaving 16 bases between. CDR3 size: 14 residues. The CDR3 DNA reads TGCGCCAGCAAGGACCCTTCCTTTAACTACGAGCAGTACTTC. It is translated as CASKDPSFNYEQYF.